This T cell receptor (beta chain) is from a study of blood T cell repertoires in COVID-19. Study-wide context: Material from acute and convalescent COVID-19 was sourced from the United States, Italy and Spain. PBMCs, B-cell-depleted T cells, or T cells were the source of the cDNA or gDNA that made up the material.

Trimming left V 6 bases short and J 2 bases short, with 14 bases between. The CDR3 consists of 14 residues. The germline gives CDR1 MNHNY, CDR2 SVGAGI (reference sequence). The protocol was immunoSEQ multiplex PCR, while the TCRdb copy is restricted to in-frame clones and leaves out a portion. This table holds about 220,000 clones, just over 85% found once. This rearrangement joins TRBV6-6 to TRBJ2-7, with D possibly being TRBD1 (6 bases). The receptor was isolated from a woman in her forties or fifties with acute COVID-19. The sequenced sample was PBMCs or T cells enriched from blood (not recorded which). The DNA of the CDR3 is TGTGCCAGCAGAAATCCGACAGGTCCCTACGAGCAGTACTTC. Residues: CASRNPTGPYEQYF.